One and the same sample provided the 13 T cell receptor beta chains below, sequenced in a study of Graves' ophthalmopathy and Graves' hyperthyroidism. Amplification of the TCR beta CDR3 regions used RNA transcripts (as template). HTBI primers were employed in first-round RT-PCR, then a second-round multiplex PCR followed. TCRdb re-called the multiplex PCR reads with MiXCR, one entry per CDR3 protein. The sample lists 360,000 or so distinct CDR3 sequences; about a sixth were seen once. The sequencing sample was made of peripheral blood. The receptors derive from a woman aged 18-29 years with Graves' ophthalmopathy.

This clonotype was detected many times. The CDR3 DNA follows: TGTGCCAGCAGCTTAGTCGCTAGCGGATACGAGCAGTACTTC. Protein sequence: CASSLVASGYEQYF. V usage is TRBV7-2 and J usage is TRBJ2-7; 7 bases are shared with TRBD2. This CDR3 contains 14 residues. V was pared by 1 base and J by 4 bases, with 4 bases of the junction left unmatched. Per the germline V gene, CDR1 is SGHTA and CDR2 is FQGNSA.

This clonotype appeared many times. The chain joins TRBV5-1 to TRBJ1-3; D unresolved. V lost 0 bases and J 0 bases, leaving 7 bases between the germline ends. This CDR3 spans 15 amino acids. Germline V lookup: CDR1 SGHRS, CDR2 YFSETQ. The CDR3 reads CASSLDGLSGNTIYF. CDR3 coding DNA: TGCGCCAGCAGCTTGGACGGACTCTCTGGAAACACCATATATTTT.

This clonotype was counted many times. In DNA form, the CDR3 reads TGTGCCAGCAGCCTATGGACAGGGAATGATTCACCCCTCCACTTT. This codes for CASSLWTGNDSPLHF. The chain couples TRBV7-2 to TRBJ1-6; TRBD1 agrees at 8 bases. Germline lookup yields CDR1 SGHTA and CDR2 FQGNSA. V trimming: 5 bases; J trimming: 8 bases; junction bases outside the gene matches: 8. The CDR3 has 15 residues.

Ten or more counts support this clonotype. This chain connects TRBV7-3 to TRBJ1-5, with TRBD1 matching over 7 bases. Germline CDR1 and CDR2: SGHTA and FQGTGA. The CDR3 covers 20 residues. The ends lost 1 base at V and 2 bases at J; junction bases unmatched: 17. CDR3 sequence: CASSLRGQGEVTEGNQPQHF. DNA of the CDR3: TGTGCCAGCAGCTTAAGAGGGCAGGGGGAAGTCACGGAAGGCAATCAGCCCCAGCATTTT.

The V and J genes are TRBV18 and TRBJ1-2; D call uncertain. This CDR3 has 14 residues. Germline CDR1 reads KGHSH; CDR2 reads LQKENI. V was clipped by 3 bases and J by 3 bases, with 11 bases between them. The CDR3 nucleotides are TGTGCCAGCTCACCCCAAGGGCAGTACTATGGCTACACCTTC. It specifies CASSPQGQYYGYTF.

This clonotype was seen repeatedly, ten times or more. The chain uses TRBV27 and TRBJ1-2; TRBD1 matches at 7 bases. J lost 8 bases, V lost 4 bases, and 10 bases had no gene match. The CDR3 is 14 amino acids. Per the germline V gene, CDR1 is MNHEY and CDR2 is SMNVEV (reference sequence). CDR3 in amino acids: CASSSRDSLGGYTF. The CDR3 DNA follows: TGTGCCAGCAGTTCCCGGGACAGCCTCGGGGGCTACACCTTC.

The table lists this clonotype with many counts. This chain links TRBV18 with TRBJ1-1; D is unclear. The V end lost 2 bases, the J end lost 1 base, and 11 bases lay between the germline ends. The germline gives CDR1 KGHSH, CDR2 LQKENI. The CDR3 length is 15 residues. CDR3 coding DNA: TGTGCCAGCTCACCAACGGCTACCGGGAACACTGAAGCTTTCTTT. Translated: CASSPTATGNTEAFF.

There are a few counts of this clonotype. DNA of the CDR3: TGTGCCAGCATCCCGTGGGGGGTGAGGGGCAATCAGCCCCAGCATTTT. As protein: CASIPWGVRGNQPQHF. The J gene is TRBJ1-5, the V gene TRBV28; D possibly corresponds to TRBD1 (5 bases). CDR1 and CDR2 from the germline V gene are MDHEN and SYDVKM. The CDR3 runs to 16 residues. V gave up 7 bases and J gave up 2 bases, with 18 bases separating them.

This clonotype occurred many times. V gene TRBV2 combines with J gene TRBJ1-5, with D tentatively TRBD1 (6 bases). Germline V CDR1 and CDR2: SNHLY, FYNNEI. This CDR3 is 13 amino acids long. V gave up 6 bases and J gave up 3 bases, with 9 bases separating them. The CDR3 loop is CASRDRSNQPQHF. CDR3 sequence (DNA): TGTGCCAGCAGGGACAGATCCAATCAGCCCCAGCATTTT.

This clonotype has ten or more counts. This chain connects TRBV4-3 to TRBJ1-2; D unresolved. CDR1 and CDR2 (germline): LGHNA, YSLEER. The CDR3 length is 14 residues. Between the trimmed V and J ends, which lost 11 bases and 4 bases, there was a span of 20 bases. CDR3 coding DNA: TGCGCCCCTCTAGGGCCTGGAATTCCCTATGGCTACACCTTC. Its translation is CAPLGPGIPYGYTF.

This clonotype was seen many times. This sequence joins TRBV6-2 or TRBV6-3 and TRBJ2-6; TRBD2 might be the D (6 bases). Trimming removed 2 bases at V and 1 base at J, with 6 bases between. The germline CDR1 and CDR2 sequences are MNHEY and SVGEGT. The CDR3 consists of 15 residues. The CDR3 reads CASSYGGSGANVLTF. CDR3 bases: TGTGCCAGCAGTTACGGGGGGTCTGGGGCCAACGTCCTGACTTTC.

In its sample, this clonotype was seen many times. V is TRBV7-2 and J is TRBJ2-7, with D possibly matching TRBD2 (5 bases). V dropped 5 bases and J dropped 2 bases, with 13 bases sitting between them. Germline assignment: CDR1 SGHTA and CDR2 FQGNSA. CDR3 length: 14 residues. CDR3 bases: TGTGCCAGCAGCGTCCCCGGGGTGGCCTACGAGCAGTACTTC. Its protein is CASSVPGVAYEQYF. Variable domain in full (rest from reference TRBV7-2 and TRBJ2-7): GAGVSQSPSNKVTEKGKDVELRCDPISGHTALYWYRQSLGQGLEFLIYFQGNSAPDKSGLPSDRFSAERTGGSVSTLTIQRTQQEDSAVYLCASSVPGVAYEQYFGPGTRLTVT.

In its sample, this clonotype was seen many times. The CDR3 loop is CASSLPPGSGTYEQYF. DNA of the CDR3: TGTGCCAGCAGTTTACCCCCCGGGTCGGGCACCTACGAGCAGTACTTC. The V call is TRBV28, the J call TRBJ2-7; no clear D. This CDR3 is built from 16 residues. Trimming removed 2 bases from V and 2 bases from J, with 16 bases in between. Germline V gives CDR1 MDHEN, CDR2 SYDVKM. Based on the CDR3 plus reference TRBV28 and TRBJ2-7, the full variable domain is DVKVTQSSRYLVKRTGEKVFLECVQDMDHENMFWYRQDPGLGLRLIYFSYDVKMKEKGDIPEGYSVSREKKERFSLILESASTNQTSMYLCASSLPPGSGTYEQYFGPGTRLTVT.